Listed below are T cell receptor beta chains from one sample, sequenced in a study of cytomegalovirus exposure and HLA in healthy donors. Assay: immunoSEQ multiplex PCR; the TCRdb copy retains only in-frame clones and omits some. The sample consists of about 140,000 clones, nearly 90% of them appearing once. Sequenced material: PBMCs. These receptors were collected from a middle-aged woman in good health and CMV-seronegative. The CDR3 runs from the conserved cysteine through the conserved F or W. A D gene is named only where the DNA matches it firmly. Only part of the rows carry a size: once, few, many, or a class if the clone is expanded.

d_gene,j_gene,v_gene,abundance,CDR3nt,CDR3aa
NA,TRBJ1-2,TRBV29-1,NA,TGCAGCGTTAGTCGGCAGGACTCCGATGGCTACACCTTC,CSVSRQDSDGYTF
NA,TRBJ2-1,TRBV21-1,NA,TGTGCCAGCAGCCGGGACAAGGGCCCAAAGCCGATAAAAATAAACAATGAGCAGTTCTTC,CASSRDKGPKPIKINNEQFF
NA,TRBJ1-5,TRBV19,NA,TGTGCCAGTAGTATAGCAGTTAATCAGCCCCAGCATTTT,CASSIAVNQPQHF
TRBD1,TRBJ2-7,TRBV5-1,NA,TGCGCCAGCAGCGCGGGACAGGGAATCGAGCAGTACTTC,CASSAGQGIEQYF
TRBD1,TRBJ2-7,TRBV10-3,NA,TGTGCCATCAGTGAGCTAATCGGGGACAGGAGGCCGTACGAGCAGTACTTC,CAISELIGDRRPYEQYF
TRBD2,TRBJ2-3,TRBV5-4,NA,TGTGCCAGCAACTCCGGGGGGTTCACAGATACGCAGTATTTT,CASNSGGFTDTQYF
NA,TRBJ2-2,TRBV7-8,NA,TGTGCCAGCAGCGTGAGCCACGGGGAGCTGTTTTTT,CASSVSHGELFF
NA,TRBJ1-3,TRBV6-1,NA,TGTGCCAGCTGGGGAGGCGGCTCTGGAAACACCATATATTTT,CASWGGGSGNTIYF
NA,TRBJ1-4,TRBV21-1,NA,TGTGCCAGCAGCAAATATGGAGTTGAGAGGGCAACTAATGAAAAACTGTTTTTT,CASSKYGVERATNEKLFF
TRBD1,TRBJ2-5,TRBV19,NA,TGTGCCAGTAGTATAGGAGACAGGGGCCTGGAGACCCAGTACTTC,CASSIGDRGLETQYF
NA,TRBJ2-5,TRBV5-1,few,TGCGCCAGCACCCGAGGGGGGAGGGAGCAAGAGACCCAGTACTTC,CASTRGGREQETQYF
TRBD1,TRBJ1-5,TRBV30,once,TGTGCCTGGTTAGCCGGGACAGGCGATTCAAGGAGTCAGCCCCAGCATTTT,CAWLAGTGDSRSQPQHF
TRBD2,TRBJ2-3,TRBV5-1,NA,TGCGCCAGCAGCTTCCCAGGACTAGCGGGAGGGCGAACCACAGATACGCAGTATTTT,CASSFPGLAGGRTTDTQYF
NA,TRBJ2-1,TRBV7-9,NA,TGTGCCAGCAGCCTAAGAGGGGCTAGCGATGAGCAGTTCTTC,CASSLRGASDEQFF
TRBD1,TRBJ2-7,TRBV27,NA,TGTGCCAGCAGTTTCCATGACAGGGGTGGCTACGAGCAGTACTTC,CASSFHDRGGYEQYF
TRBD1,TRBJ1-2,TRBV4-1,few,TGCGCCAGCAGCCTCGGCGTCGGGACAGGGAGCTATGGCTACACCTTC,CASSLGVGTGSYGYTF
NA,TRBJ2-3,TRBV27,NA,TGTGCCAGCCGGGACTCCTACACAGATACGCAGTATTTT,CASRDSYTDTQYF
TRBD1,TRBJ2-3,TRBV5-4,once,TGTGCCAGCAGCTTGCCTGGGACAGATTTAGATACGCAGTATTTT,CASSLPGTDLDTQYF
NA,TRBJ2-3,TRBV9,NA,TGTGCCAGCAGCCTAGGGCAGGTGAGCACAGATACGCAGTATTTT,CASSLGQVSTDTQYF
TRBD1,TRBJ1-2,TRBV9,NA,TGTGCCAGCAGCGGGACAGGGAGCCTCTATGGCTACACCTTC,CASSGTGSLYGYTF
TRBD1,TRBJ2-5,TRBV18,NA,TGTGCCAGCTCACCCCTACAGGGGGGCCTCCAAGAGACCCAGTACTTC,CASSPLQGGLQETQYF
NA,TRBJ2-7,TRBV19,NA,TGTGCCAGTAGTATAGCGGGAGCTTCCTACGAGCAGTACTTC,CASSIAGASYEQYF
TRBD2,TRBJ2-6,TRBV7-9,NA,TGTTCCAGCAGCTTAAGCGGGACGGTTGGGGCCAACGTCCTGACTTTC,CSSSLSGTVGANVLTF
NA,TRBJ2-7,TRBV11-3,once,TGTGCCAGCAACGGAGACCGAAGAGAGCAGTACTTC,CASNGDRREQYF
TRBD1,TRBJ2-7,TRBV28,NA,TGTGCCAGCGGACCCGGGACAGGATTTGAGCCCTACGAGCAGTACTTC,CASGPGTGFEPYEQYF
TRBD1,TRBJ2-7,TRBV4-3,NA,TGCGCCAGCAGCCGAACCGGGACAGATTTCTACGAGCAGTACTTC,CASSRTGTDFYEQYF